One and the same sample provided the 5 T cell receptor beta chains below, sequenced in a study of blood T cells in healthy people across ages. For the second PCR, which ran for 7 to 11 cycles, a sample-barcoded 5' primer and a J-beta primer mix were used. TCRdb reanalysed the 5' RACE reads using MiXCR and keeps one entry per CDR3 protein. The table shows hundreds of thousands of distinct CDR3 sequences, with 40% to 50% occurring only once. The sequenced sample was blood. The receptor set was obtained from a man older than 75 in good health.

This sequence joins TRBV5-1 and TRBJ2-7; 10 bases agree with TRBD1. V was clipped by 1 base and J by 5 bases; unmatched bases: 6. The CDR3 sequence is 15 residues long. Per the germline V gene, CDR1 is SGHRS and CDR2 is YFSETQ. CDR3 residues: CASSLITGTGDEQYF. The CDR3 DNA is TGCGCCAGCAGCTTGATCACCGGGACAGGGGACGAGCAGTACTTC.

A few counts support this clonotype. Written as DNA, the CDR3 is TGCAGTGCTAGCAACGAAAATAGCGGGGGGGCCGGGGAGCTGTTTTTT. Protein sequence: CSASNENSGGAGELFF. This chain connects TRBV20-1 to TRBJ2-2; 11 bases are a match to TRBD2. The V gene's germline CDR1 is DFQATT and CDR2 SNEGSKA (reference sequence). This CDR3 has 16 amino acids. Losses at the gene ends were 3 bases for V and 6 bases for J; bases not matched to a gene: 9.

This clonotype was found once. The chain links TRBV5-8 to TRBJ2-1; D might be TRBD2 (6 bases). Germline V gene lookup returns CDR1 SGHTS and CDR2 YDEGEE. Trimming removed 0 bases from V and 0 bases from J, with 13 bases in between. The CDR3 runs to 17 residues. The CDR3 protein is CASSLAGAGISYNEQFF. The CDR3 DNA follows: TGTGCCAGCAGCTTGGCCGGTGCGGGGATCTCCTACAATGAGCAGTTCTTC.

This sequence joins TRBV3-1 and TRBJ2-1, with D possibly being TRBD2 (5 bases). CDR1 and CDR2 from the germline V gene are LGHDT and YNNKEL (reference sequence). Trimming stripped 1 base from V and 9 bases from J, with 16 bases between. This CDR3 contains 15 residues. Written as DNA, the CDR3 is TGTGCCAGCAGCCAAGTACTAGAGTTCGGCAGTGAGCAGTTCTTC. Translated, it gives CASSQVLEFGSEQFF.

The chain links TRBV12-3 or TRBV12-4 to TRBJ1-2; D remains unclear. The CDR3 covers 14 residues. V was trimmed by 6 bases and J by 7 bases, leaving 18 bases between them. CDR3 amino acids: CASRGSSTSGGYTF. DNA of the CDR3: TGTGCCAGCAGGGGGTCCTCGACCAGCGGTGGCTACACCTTC.